This T cell receptor (beta chain) was identified during a study of identical twins. Looked up from germline, CDR1 is LGHNA and CDR2 is YNFKEQ. The V segment lost 3 bases and the J segment 5 bases; nucleotides outside the gene matches: 6. The CDR3 extends over 15 amino acids. This clonotype was picked up many times. Via MiXCR, TCRdb re-called the 5' RACE reads, giving one row per CDR3 protein. This repertoire shows under 350,000 distinct CDR3 sequences, roughly 10% found once; its top ten account for around 7.1%. The sample also formed part of further work on yellow fever vaccine responses in identical twins.

This TCR came from a woman aged 18-29 years in good health. The sample comprised CD8+ T cells sorted from blood. V is TRBV4-2 and J is TRBJ2-5, with 10 bases identical to TRBD2. The DNA of the CDR3 is TGTGCCAGCAGCCAGACAGCGGGAGGGGCGGAGACCCAGTACTTC. It encodes CASSQTAGGAETQYF.